The source of this T cell receptor beta chain is a study of shared clonotypes between healthy human individuals. Nashville, Tennessee was home to all donors, each a Caucasian adult. Germline assignment: CDR1 SGHAT and CDR2 FQDESV (reference sequence). J lost 3 bases, V lost 1 base, and 6 bases had no gene match. The CDR3 extends over 15 amino acids. This clone was counted a few times. TCRdb's table, derived via immunoSEQ multiplex PCR, lists solely in-frame clones and lacks some. The sample holds around 700,000 clones, 60% to 80% seen once. This chain joins TRBV11-1 and TRBJ2-7, with 7 bases fitting TRBD2. The sample taken for sequencing was memory CD4+ T cells sorted from blood. The subset was: CD45RA-negative fraction. The receptor comes from a woman in her 30s in good health. The CDR3, as DNA: TGTGCCAGCAGCTTAGATCGCGGGGGAAACTACGAGCAGTACTTC. Its translation: CASSLDRGGNYEQYF.